These 25 T cell receptor beta chains share one sample of origin, sequenced in a study of patients and donors after allogeneic stem cell transplantation. TCRdb independently ran MiXCR on the RT-PCR reads; one entry per CDR3 protein. In the table there are hundreds of thousands of distinct CDR3 sequences, over 12% of which are singletons. The specimen sequenced was blood, either unsorted or a sorted T cell fraction (not recorded which). The receptors here all came from a human donor who was either an allogeneic HSCT recipient or a stem cell or donor lymphocyte infusion donor (not recorded which). It is not recorded whose cells these are; they may come from a transplant donor.

The chain links TRBV5-6 to TRBJ1-5, with D unresolved. The CDR3 spans 12 residues. V shed 4 bases and J shed 6 bases, with 8 bases lying between them. Germline V gives CDR1 SGHDT, CDR2 YYEEEE. CDR3 residues: CASSRGFQPQHF. CDR3 in DNA: TGTGCCAGCAGCCGAGGGTTTCAGCCCCAGCATTTT.

At least ten counts were recorded for this clonotype. V usage is TRBV7-2 and J usage is TRBJ2-5; 8 bases align to TRBD2. CDR1 is SGHTA and CDR2 is FQGNSA in the germline V gene. This CDR3 comprises 14 residues. Unmatched junction bases numbered 4, after V lost 7 bases and J lost 0 bases. The CDR3 here is CASTREAYQETQYF. The DNA for the CDR3 is TGTGCCAGCACGCGGGAGGCGTACCAAGAGACCCAGTACTTC.

This chain connects TRBV2 to TRBJ2-7, with 10 bases identical to TRBD2. The CDR3 contains 14 residues. V shed 5 bases and J 4 bases; nucleotides not matched to a gene: 5. The germline CDR1 and CDR2 sequences are SNHLY and FYNNEI. The CDR3 region is CASSPTSGYYEQYF. The CDR3 DNA reads as TGTGCCAGCAGTCCGACTAGCGGGTATTACGAGCAGTACTTC.

This rearrangement joins TRBV4-1 to TRBJ1-4; unclear D gene. CDR1 is MGHRA, CDR2 YSYEKL, per germline. The CDR3 contains 12 residues. V dropped 1 base and J dropped 10 bases, with 7 bases sitting between them. The chain's CDR3 is CASSQVGGKLFF. CDR3 nucleotide sequence: TGCGCCAGCAGCCAAGTAGGAGGAAAACTGTTTTTT.

This clonotype was detected many times. The chain recombines TRBV12-3 or TRBV12-4 with TRBJ1-1, with a possible D match to TRBD1 (5 bases). V gave up 1 base and J gave up 9 bases, with 12 bases separating them. The CDR3 consists of 13 residues. The CDR3 reads CASSLDDRKQAFF. The CDR3 DNA reads TGTGCCAGCAGTTTAGATGACAGAAAACAAGCTTTCTTT.

This clonotype was recorded many times. The chain combines TRBV20-1 with TRBJ1-6, with 12 bases aligning to TRBD1. J was trimmed by 7 bases and V by 6 bases; bases with no gene match: 10. This CDR3 has 16 residues. The germline V gene has CDR1 DFQATT and CDR2 SNEGSKA (reference sequence). The CDR3: CSAKTGTGGLNSPLHF. CDR3 in DNA: TGCAGTGCAAAGACCGGGACAGGGGGCTTGAATTCACCCCTCCACTTT.

CDR3 nucleotide sequence: TGCGCCAGCAGCGCCGGGACAGGAAGCTATGGCTACACCTTC. Its translation: CASSAGTGSYGYTF. The J gene is TRBJ1-2, the V gene TRBV5-1; 8 bases are shared with TRBD1. V was clipped by 4 bases and J by 4 bases; unmatched bases: 6. The CDR3 runs 14 residues. Germline CDR1 and CDR2: SGHRS and YFSETQ.

This clonotype was detected many times. The chain carries TRBV5-1 and TRBJ1-2; 7 bases line up with TRBD1. With 4 bases clipped from V and 2 bases from J, the junction kept 5 bases outside the gene matches. The CDR3 has 14 amino acids. From germline, CDR1 is SGHRS and CDR2 YFSETQ. The CDR3: CASSTRQGNYGYTF. The CDR3 bases are TGCGCCAGCAGCACCCGACAGGGAAACTATGGCTACACCTTC.

This clonotype was recorded many times. The chain carries TRBV29-1 and TRBJ2-6; D not certain. Trimming removed 1 base from V and 4 bases from J, with 2 bases in between. Germline CDR1 and CDR2: SQVTM and ANQGSEA. The CDR3 spans 12 residues. The CDR3 sequence: CSVEVGANVLTF. The CDR3 DNA is TGCAGCGTTGAAGTCGGGGCCAACGTCCTGACTTTC.

This clonotype was recorded many times. The rearrangement links TRBV11-2 to TRBJ2-1, with D perhaps given as TRBD1 or TRBD2 (5 bases each). From germline, CDR1 is SGHAT and CDR2 FQNNGV. The V gene lost 1 base and the J gene lost 8 bases, with 9 bases spanning the gap. This CDR3 is built from 13 residues. This chain's CDR3 is CASSLVGDDEQFF. Written as DNA, the CDR3 is TGTGCCAGCAGCTTAGTTGGGGACGATGAGCAGTTCTTC.

The chain employs TRBV15 and TRBJ2-7; 8 bases match TRBD1. The V segment lost 3 bases and the J segment 2 bases; nucleotides outside the gene matches: 6. Germline V gene data show CDR1 as LNHNV and CDR2 as YYDKDF (reference sequence). The CDR3 loop spans 15 amino acids. DNA for the CDR3: TGTGCCACCAGCAGTGCCGGGACAGGAGCCTACGAGCAGTACTTC. Protein product: CATSSAGTGAYEQYF.

The table lists this clonotype with many counts. This chain uses TRBV20-1 with TRBJ1-2, with D maybe TRBD1 (5 bases). CDR1 DFQATT and CDR2 SNEGSKA come from the germline V gene (reference sequence). V was shortened by 7 bases and J by 5 bases, with 23 bases between the two germline ends. The CDR3 loop spans 15 amino acids. CDR3 sequence: CSVETGTSSGYGYTF. The CDR3 nucleotides read TGCAGTGTTGAAACCGGGACCTCTTCGGGGTATGGCTACACCTTC.

This clonotype was detected ten times or more. The rearrangement joins TRBV28 to TRBJ1-1, with D possibly being TRBD1 (5 bases). The V end was cut by 5 bases, the J end by 3 bases, with 16 bases between. The V gene's germline CDR1 is MDHEN and CDR2 SYDVKM. The CDR3 covers 15 residues. CDR3 nucleotides: TGTGCCAGCAGTCCGTGGACACGGGGGGACACTGAAGCTTTCTTT. This sequence encodes CASSPWTRGDTEAFF.

This clonotype was picked up many times. V usage is TRBV12-3 or TRBV12-4 and J usage is TRBJ2-7; tentatively, D is TRBD1 (6 bases). The CDR3 consists of 14 residues. Deletions cut 6 bases from V and 3 bases from J, with 15 bases between. CDR3 residues: CASSGQTIYYEQYF. The CDR3 DNA reads TGTGCCAGCAGCGGACAGACTATCTACTACGAGCAGTACTTC.

This clonotype was seen at least ten times. The gene calls are TRBV11-1 and TRBJ2-1; 13 bases align to TRBD2. With 5 bases clipped from V and 3 bases from J, the junction kept 4 bases outside the gene matches. This CDR3 has 16 residues. The germline CDR1 and CDR2 sequences are SGHAT and FQDESV (reference sequence). In DNA form, the CDR3 reads TGTGCCAGCAGCCATGGGACTAGCGGGGTCTACAATGAGCAGTTCTTC. Translating gives CASSHGTSGVYNEQFF.

The J gene is TRBJ2-3, the V gene TRBV20-1; D may be TRBD1 or TRBD2 (5 bases each). This CDR3 comprises 14 residues. Trimming took off 5 bases at V and 2 bases at J, with 14 bases between the two ends. Germline CDR1 is DFQATT and CDR2 is SNEGSKA (reference sequence). Here the CDR3 DNA reads TGCAGTGCTGGGGACCGGATTGCCACAGATACGCAGTATTTT. Its protein is CSAGDRIATDTQYF.

This clonotype has a handful of counts. The chain recombines TRBV28 with TRBJ1-5; D call uncertain. Trimming left V 3 bases short and J 5 bases short, with 17 bases between. From germline, CDR1 is MDHEN and CDR2 SYDVKM. This CDR3 is 16 amino acids long. In DNA form, the CDR3 reads TGTGCCAGCAGTTTGGGCATCGGCAGAGGCGATCAGCCCCAGCATTTT. It yields the protein CASSLGIGRGDQPQHF.

This clonotype has just a few counts. This chain uses TRBV3-1 with TRBJ2-3, with 9 bases matching TRBD2. This CDR3 region has 15 residues. From germline, CDR1 is LGHDT and CDR2 YNNKEL (reference sequence). With V trimmed by 4 bases and J by 8 bases, 10 bases remained unmatched. CDR3 bases: TGTGCCAGCAGCCGGGCGGGGGGGCAATCAGGTACGCAGTATTTT. Translation gives CASSRAGGQSGTQYF.

This clonotype was observed a few times. The chain links TRBV5-1 to TRBJ2-1; no firm D call. This CDR3 has 16 residues. Trimming shortened V by 1 base and J by 0 bases, and 11 bases separated the two germline ends. Germline V CDR1 and CDR2: SGHRS, YFSETQ. The CDR3 region is CASSLNTAVSYNEQFF. For the CDR3, the DNA is TGCGCCAGCAGCTTGAATACGGCAGTCTCCTACAATGAGCAGTTCTTC.

This clonotype was seen more than once but under ten times. V gene TRBV7-9 combines with J gene TRBJ2-6; D perhaps matches TRBD1 (6 bases). This CDR3 spans 17 amino acids. V dropped 5 bases and J dropped 1 base, with 15 bases sitting between them. Germline V lookup: CDR1 SEHNR, CDR2 FQNEAQ (reference sequence). The CDR3 protein is CASSPELQGSGANVLTF. The DNA for the CDR3 is TGTGCCAGCAGCCCAGAGCTACAGGGTTCTGGGGCCAACGTCCTGACTTTC.

In this sample, this clonotype turned up many times. J is TRBJ2-7 and V is TRBV12-3 or TRBV12-4; 9 nucleotides line up with TRBD2. The ends lost 5 bases at V and 2 bases at J; junction bases unmatched: 22. This CDR3 contains 20 residues. In DNA, the CDR3 is TGTGCCAGCAGTCCAAACCGGACTAGCGTGGCTTTCTCGAGAACCTACGAGCAGTACTTC. As protein: CASSPNRTSVAFSRTYEQYF.

The rearrangement uses TRBV7-8 and TRBJ1-5, with no clear D. The CDR3 length is 12 residues. Germline V gene lookup returns CDR1 SGHVS and CDR2 FQNEAQ. Trimming cost V 4 bases and J 6 bases, with 7 bases left between them. The CDR3 nucleotides are TGTGCCAGCAGCTCGACCCCTCAGCCCCAGCATTTT. Its protein is CASSSTPQPQHF.

The rearrangement uses TRBV4-2 and TRBJ1-1; D gene unclear. In germline, CDR1 is LGHNA, CDR2 YNFKEQ. The ends were cut back, 2 bases at V and 9 bases at J, with 13 bases in the middle. There are 13 residues in the CDR3. The CDR3 DNA follows: TGTGCCAGCAGCCAAAACAAGGGAGGGAAAGCTTTCTTT. Protein product: CASSQNKGGKAFF.

The chain has TRBV19 and TRBJ1-5; 8 nucleotides line up with TRBD1. V lost 6 bases, J lost 2 bases, and 3 bases stayed unmatched. CDR1 is LNHDA, CDR2 SQIVND, per germline (reference sequence). This CDR3 contains 14 residues. The DNA for the CDR3 is TGTGCCAGTAGAACGGGACAGGGCAATCAGCCCCAGCATTTT. Translated, it gives CASRTGQGNQPQHF.

The rearrangement joins TRBV7-8 to TRBJ2-7; D possibly corresponds to TRBD2 (5 bases). The germline gives CDR1 SGHVS, CDR2 FQNEAQ. The V gene lost 5 bases and the J gene lost 7 bases, with 9 bases spanning the gap. CDR3 length equals 11 residues. The CDR3: CASSDGREQYF. The DNA for the CDR3 is TGTGCCAGCAGCGATGGGAGAGAGCAGTACTTC.